A single TCR beta chain is shown here with its context. No antigen is known for it. Amplified TCR beta CDR3 regions came from RNA transcripts. The HTBI primer set was used in a first-round RT-PCR of the TCR CDR3. TCRdb recomputed calls from the multiplex PCR reads with MiXCR, one row per CDR3 protein. The sample lists under 350,000 distinct CDR3 sequences, roughly 18% seen once, with approximately 49% in the top ten. From around 11 ml of fresh peripheral blood, PBMCs were isolated. This entry comes from a study of T cells in Graves' hyperthyroidism and ophthalmopathy. Study context: Sampling of peripheral blood happened at initial diagnosis, prior to any treatment.

Germline loops: CDR1 MNHNS, CDR2 SASEGT. The CDR3 has 15 amino acids. V was pared by 1 base and J by 5 bases, with 13 bases between. Study results and limitations: Among clonotypes expanded in thyroid above 0.001, most were also found in blood. Before onset, ophthalmopathy was predicted by the model a median around 6 months earlier.

This TCR was sampled from a woman aged 45-60 years with Graves' hyperthyroidism. The rearrangement joins TRBV6-1 to TRBJ2-3; a weak D match, TRBD1 (7 bases). Sequencing input: blood. DNA for the CDR3: TGTGCCAGCAGTGAAGTCAGGGGGGCGGAAGATACGCAGTATTTT. Translation gives CASSEVRGAEDTQYF.